The 10 T cell receptor beta chains listed next were all sequenced from one sample in a study of control samples from healthy donors and cancer patients. TCRdb keeps only in-frame clones here, not all; method: immunoSEQ multiplex PCR. The top ten clones hold roughly 1.3% of a sample with approximately 94,000 clones, around 83% of them seen once. The sequenced material came from blood. The receptors were sampled from a woman between 45 and 65 years old in good health.

The chain recombines TRBV6-5 with TRBJ1-6; perhaps TRBD1 as D (6 bases). Looked up from germline, CDR1 is MNHEY and CDR2 is SVGAGI. The CDR3 contains 13 residues. The V end lost 6 bases, the J end lost 5 bases, and 8 bases lay between the germline ends. The CDR3 is CASRGQNNSPLHF. Here the CDR3 DNA reads TGTGCCAGCAGAGGACAGAATAATTCACCCCTCCACTTT.

The J gene is TRBJ1-2, the V gene TRBV7-2; 8 nucleotides agree with TRBD1. The CDR3 is 15 residues long. Per germline, CDR1 SGHTA and CDR2 FQGNSA. Unmatched junction bases numbered 7, after V lost 1 base and J lost 6 bases. This CDR3 reads CASSLVRTGWDGYTF. The CDR3 DNA follows: TGTGCCAGCAGCTTAGTCCGGACAGGGTGGGATGGCTACACCTTC.

The rearrangement joins TRBV5-1 to TRBJ1-4, with 8 bases that match TRBD1. This CDR3 region has 17 residues. V was pared by 3 bases and J by 4 bases, with 11 bases of the junction left unmatched. Germline V lookup: CDR1 SGHRS, CDR2 YFSETQ. CDR3 sequence reads: CASSSLPRGQGNEKLFF. The DNA of the CDR3 is TGCGCCAGCAGCTCCCTGCCGCGAGGACAGGGTAATGAAAAACTGTTTTTT. The complete variable domain, with remaining parts taken from reference TRBV5-1 and TRBJ1-4, reads KAGVTQTPRYLIKTRGQQVTLSCSPISGHRSVSWYQQTPGQGLQFLFEYFSETQRNKGNFPGRFSGRQFSNSRSEMNVSTLELGDSALYLCASSSLPRGQGNEKLFFGSGTQLSVL.

V and J are TRBV5-1 and TRBJ2-7, with 7 nucleotides matching TRBD2. The CDR3 runs to 14 residues. CDR1 and CDR2 from the germline V gene are SGHRS and YFSETQ. Unmatched junction bases numbered 9, after V lost 0 bases and J lost 9 bases. In DNA, the CDR3 is TGCGCCAGCAGCTTGGAGCGGGGAGACCTCGGGCAGTACTTC. Its translation: CASSLERGDLGQYF.

V is TRBV7-9 and J is TRBJ2-3; possibly TRBD1 for D (6 bases). CDR3 length: 15 residues. CDR1 and CDR2 (germline): SEHNR, FQNEAQ (reference sequence). V was pared by 7 bases and J by 3 bases, with 17 bases between. CDR3 sequence: CASTLMGAGTDTQYF. The CDR3 DNA follows: TGTGCCAGCACCCTGATGGGGGCCGGAACAGATACGCAGTATTTT.

V gene TRBV7-9 combines with J gene TRBJ2-7; TRBD2 matches 8 bases. V lost 8 bases, J lost 5 bases, and 2 bases stayed unmatched. The germline CDR1 and CDR2 sequences are SEHNR and FQNEAQ (reference sequence). This CDR3 is 11 amino acids long. DNA for the CDR3: TGTGCCAGCCGGGAGGGAAACGAGCAGTACTTC. This codes for CASREGNEQYF.

V and J are TRBV7-2 and TRBJ2-3, with 7 bases that match TRBD1. Germline lookup yields CDR1 SGHTA and CDR2 FQGNSA. This CDR3 has 12 amino acids. Trimming cost V 5 bases and J 5 bases; bases outside gene matches: 1. The CDR3 coding sequence is TGTGCCAGCAGCCGGGACAGAGATACGCAGTATTTT. It is translated as CASSRDRDTQYF.

The rearrangement uses TRBV5-5 and TRBJ2-3; the D gene is possibly TRBD1 (6 bases). With 4 bases removed from V and 4 bases from J, the gap between germline ends came to 13 bases. CDR1 is SGHKS and CDR2 is YYEKEE in the germline V gene (reference sequence). The CDR3 is 14 residues long. CDR3 coding DNA: TGTGCCAGCAGCGCGAGGGGGTTGGCAGATACGCAGTATTTT. Its protein is CASSARGLADTQYF.

The chain combines TRBV11-3 with TRBJ2-3; D possibly corresponds to TRBD1 (5 bases). From germline, CDR1 is SGHNT and CDR2 YENEEA. CDR3 length: 14 amino acids. The germline V and J ends were trimmed by 0 bases and 2 bases, with 6 bases remaining between them. The CDR3 protein is CASSLDRVTDTQYF. CDR3 nucleotides: TGTGCCAGCAGCTTAGACAGGGTCACAGATACGCAGTATTTT.

This chain links TRBV7-2 with TRBJ2-1; 9 positions agree with TRBD2. J was trimmed by 7 bases and V by 5 bases; bases with no gene match: 9. The CDR3 extends over 15 amino acids. Germline V gene sequence: CDR1 SGHTA, CDR2 FQGNSA. The CDR3 spells CASSEEGLAGNEQFF. The DNA of the CDR3 is TGTGCCAGCAGCGAAGAGGGACTAGCTGGGAATGAGCAGTTCTTC.